These T cell receptor beta chains were read from a single sample in a study of ipilimumab plus nivolumab after autologous stem cell transplantation. The protocol was immunoSEQ multiplex PCR, while the TCRdb copy is restricted to in-frame clones and leaves out a portion. The profile shows about 83,000 clones, under 85% of them singletons. The sample in question was PBMCs, obtained in a trial of ipilimumab plus nivolumab as post-transplant consolidation. Every receptor here comes from a male donor with diffuse large B-cell lymphoma. Both conserved end residues are part of each CDR3. The D gene is left open where the match is weak. The listing skips clone size in some rows; elsewhere it reads once, few, many or a size class.

clone_size: once; v_call: TRBV19; j_call: TRBJ2-7; d_call: TRBD1; cdr3_aa: CASSGDSAYEQYF; cdr3_nt: TGTGCCAGTAGTGGGGACAGCGCTTACGAGCAGTACTTC
clone_size: once; v_call: TRBV2; j_call: TRBJ2-7; d_call: TRBD2; cdr3_aa: CASSGTSGLTYEQYF; cdr3_nt: TGTGCCAGCAGTGGGACTAGCGGGCTCACCTACGAGCAGTACTTC
clone_size: -; v_call: TRBV27; j_call: TRBJ1-2; d_call: -; cdr3_aa: CASGGVYGYTF; cdr3_nt: TGTGCCAGCGGGGGTGTCTATGGCTACACCTTC
clone_size: once; v_call: TRBV6-1; j_call: TRBJ1-2; d_call: TRBD1; cdr3_aa: CASSDPTGAYGYTF; cdr3_nt: TGTGCCAGCAGTGACCCGACAGGGGCCTATGGCTACACCTTC
clone_size: -; v_call: TRBV4-3; j_call: TRBJ2-3; d_call: -; cdr3_aa: CASSREFTDTQYF; cdr3_nt: TGCGCCAGCAGCCGAGAATTCACAGATACGCAGTATTTT
clone_size: -; v_call: TRBV5-4; j_call: TRBJ1-2; d_call: -; cdr3_aa: CASSLEDDYGYTF; cdr3_nt: TGTGCCAGCAGCTTGGAAGATGACTATGGCTACACCTTC
clone_size: -; v_call: TRBV19; j_call: TRBJ2-3; d_call: TRBD1; cdr3_aa: CASSIRGQGDADTQYF; cdr3_nt: TGTGCCAGTAGTATTCGGGGACAGGGGGACGCAGATACGCAGTATTTT
clone_size: -; v_call: TRBV5-6; j_call: TRBJ2-7; d_call: -; cdr3_aa: CASSLGGSFVYEQYF; cdr3_nt: TGTGCCAGCAGCTTGGGAGGGTCGTTCGTCTACGAGCAGTACTTC
clone_size: once; v_call: TRBV11-2; j_call: TRBJ1-4; d_call: TRBD1; cdr3_aa: CASSSGQGKNEKLFF; cdr3_nt: TGTGCCAGCAGCTCAGGACAGGGAAAGAATGAAAAACTGTTTTTT
clone_size: -; v_call: TRBV27; j_call: TRBJ2-1; d_call: -; cdr3_aa: CASSLLTSASLEQFF; cdr3_nt: TGTGCCAGCAGTTTATTGACTAGTGCATCTCTCGAGCAGTTCTTC
clone_size: -; v_call: TRBV5-4; j_call: TRBJ2-5; d_call: -; cdr3_aa: CASSNPLRGKTQYF; cdr3_nt: TGTGCCAGCAGCAACCCCCTACGCGGGAAGACCCAGTACTTC
clone_size: once; v_call: TRBV5-1; j_call: TRBJ2-7; d_call: -; cdr3_aa: CASSLGQGGDEQYF; cdr3_nt: TGCGCCAGCAGCTTAGGCCAGGGGGGCGACGAGCAGTACTTC
clone_size: -; v_call: TRBV10-1; j_call: TRBJ2-3; d_call: TRBD2; cdr3_aa: CASSEISGEPIEDTQYF; cdr3_nt: TGCGCCAGCAGTGAGATTAGCGGGGAGCCAATCGAAGATACGCAGTATTTT
clone_size: -; v_call: TRBV23-1; j_call: TRBJ2-2; d_call: TRBD1; cdr3_aa: CASSPVRQGRTGELFF; cdr3_nt: TGCGCCAGCAGCCCTGTAAGACAGGGGCGAACCGGGGAGCTGTTTTTT
clone_size: -; v_call: TRBV2; j_call: TRBJ2-7; d_call: -; cdr3_aa: CASSGIPYEQYF; cdr3_nt: TGTGCCAGCAGTGGGATCCCCTACGAGCAGTACTTC
clone_size: -; v_call: TRBV19; j_call: TRBJ1-3; d_call: -; cdr3_aa: CASSPRQAVSSGNTIYF; cdr3_nt: TGTGCCAGTAGTCCCCGACAGGCCGTAAGCTCTGGAAACACCATATATTTT
clone_size: -; v_call: TRBV7-9; j_call: TRBJ1-5; d_call: TRBD1; cdr3_aa: CASSGLRDSEPQHF; cdr3_nt: TGTGCCAGCAGCGGCCTCCGGGACAGCGAGCCCCAGCATTTT
clone_size: -; v_call: TRBV6-1; j_call: TRBJ1-4; d_call: -; cdr3_aa: CASSSAGHREKLFF; cdr3_nt: TGTGCCAGCAGCTCCGCGGGACACCGTGAAAAACTGTTTTTT
clone_size: -; v_call: TRBV11-1; j_call: TRBJ1-1; d_call: TRBD1; cdr3_aa: CASSLDSSAGGTAFF; cdr3_nt: TGTGCCAGCAGCTTAGATTCGTCGGCAGGGGGCACGGCTTTCTTT
clone_size: -; v_call: TRBV7-2; j_call: TRBJ2-7; d_call: TRBD1; cdr3_aa: CASSLGNRGEQYF; cdr3_nt: TGTGCCAGCAGCTTAGGAAACAGGGGCGAGCAGTACTTC